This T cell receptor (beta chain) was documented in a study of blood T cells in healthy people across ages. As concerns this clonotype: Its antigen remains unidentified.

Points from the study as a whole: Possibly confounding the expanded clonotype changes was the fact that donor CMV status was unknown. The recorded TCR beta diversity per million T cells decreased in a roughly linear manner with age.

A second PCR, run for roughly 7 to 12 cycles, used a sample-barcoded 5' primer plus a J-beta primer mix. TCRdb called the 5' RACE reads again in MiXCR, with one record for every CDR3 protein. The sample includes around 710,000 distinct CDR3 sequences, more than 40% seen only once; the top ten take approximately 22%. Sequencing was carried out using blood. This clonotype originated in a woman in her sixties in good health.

The CDR3 reads CASSRGAGGNYGYTF. The CDR3 DNA sequence: TGTGCCAGCAGCCGGGGGGCAGGGGGCAACTATGGCTACACCTTC. J is TRBJ1-2 and V is TRBV4-2, with 8 bases matching TRBD1. Looked up from germline, CDR1 is LGHNA and CDR2 is YNFKEQ. There are 15 residues in the CDR3. Trimming removed 4 bases from V and 2 bases from J; junction bases left unmatched: 6.